This record looks at one TCR beta chain sequence and its context. Authors' analysis steps: Amplification with reference gene primers provided the estimates of nucleated cell counts. Method: immunoSEQ multiplex PCR; TCRdb's copy keeps in-frame clones and lacks some. The V and J calls and clone size are taken from that table; D and trimming were inferred from the DNA. The sample carries roughly 97,000 clones, about nine tenths recorded once. The data were taken from a study of blood T cell repertoires in COVID-19. Background on the study: Samples taken during acute and convalescent COVID-19 were collected in the United States, Italy and Spain. Sources were T cells, B-cell-depleted T cells, or PBMCs; the material itself was cDNA or gDNA.

The trim removed 4 bases at V and 3 bases at J, leaving 9 bases unmatched. The CDR3 has 16 residues. Germline V gives CDR1 SGDLS, CDR2 YYNGEE. The chain combines TRBV9 with TRBJ2-2, with 7 bases fitting TRBD2. Input material: peripheral blood. The clonotype was recovered from a man aged 50 or older with acute or convalescent COVID-19. The CDR3 reads CASSPLAAPDTGELFF. The CDR3 bases are TGTGCCAGCAGCCCCCTAGCGGCCCCGGACACCGGGGAGCTGTTTTTT. Full variable domain (missing parts from reference TRBV9 and TRBJ2-2): DSGVTQTPKHLITATGQRVTLRCSPRSGDLSVYWYQQSLDQGLQFLIQYYNGEERAKGNILERFSAQQFPDLHSELNLSSLELGDSALYFCASSPLAAPDTGELFFGEGSRLTVL.